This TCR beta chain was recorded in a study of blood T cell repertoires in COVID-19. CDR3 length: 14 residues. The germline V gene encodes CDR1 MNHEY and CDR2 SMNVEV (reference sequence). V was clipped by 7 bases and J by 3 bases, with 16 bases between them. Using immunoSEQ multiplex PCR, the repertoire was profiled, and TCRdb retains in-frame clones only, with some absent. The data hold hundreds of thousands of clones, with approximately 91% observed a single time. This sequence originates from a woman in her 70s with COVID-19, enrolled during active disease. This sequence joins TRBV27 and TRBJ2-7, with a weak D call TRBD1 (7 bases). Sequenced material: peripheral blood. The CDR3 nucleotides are TGTGCCAGCACTCGAGGCAGGGGGGACTACGAGCAGTACTTC. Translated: CASTRGRGDYEQYF.